The clone carrying this T cell receptor beta chain was recorded a few times. The sample originates from a study of quantifying T cell responses using KT2 cells. Study summary: Reverse transcription used primers in the TCR alpha and beta constant regions.

CDR3 length: 13 amino acids. Germline CDR1 and CDR2: SGDLS and YYNGEE. Deletions cut 6 bases from V and 1 base from J, with 10 bases between. The cDNA 3' end received a ligated oligonucleotide with a UMI. An equimolar mix of RC1.1 and RC1.2 primed the beta chain across TRBC1 and TRBC2. TCRdb called the UMI-ligation and nested PCR reads again in MiXCR, with one record for every CDR3 protein. The repertoire holds approximately 60,000 distinct CDR3 sequences, with approximately 13% as singletons. The clonotype originates from a human donor. This chain links TRBV9 with TRBJ1-2; D gene unclear. Sequenced material: PBMCs spiked with cells of the T cell clone KT2. CDR3 residues: CASNNGLNYGYTF. Here the CDR3 DNA reads TGTGCCAGCAACAACGGCCTTAACTATGGCTACACCTTC.